This T cell receptor beta chain was obtained from a study of regulatory T cells in long-lasting Graves disease. At the level of the study: The criterion for persistent Graves' disease was over 5 years of antithyroid drugs with positive TSH receptor antibodies.

Germline CDR1 and CDR2: MNHEY and SMNVEV (reference sequence). Trimming shortened V by 5 bases and J by 13 bases, and 21 bases separated the two germline ends. The CDR3 extends over 14 amino acids. In building TCR beta libraries, iRepertoire HTBI primers were used together with Arm-PCR of CDR3 regions. TCRdb reprocessed the multiplex PCR reads via MiXCR and lists one record per CDR3 protein. Here the sample spans about 340,000 distinct CDR3 sequences, roughly 21% being singletons. This clonotype has ten or more counts. As to time point: persistent/refractory GD, antithyroid drugs over 5 years with positive TRAb. Construction of the TCR library relied on RNA isolated from PBMCs. Graves' disease diagnosis used American Thyroid Association guidelines. An endocrinology department in Xi'an, China, recruited the patients. Blood from the periphery, nine milliliters in all, was drawn into EDTA tubes.

The source of this sequence is a female donor with Graves disease. The sample in question was peripheral blood mononuclear cells (PBMCs), obtained when the disease was refractory, from a patient treated with antithyroid drugs. The chain combines TRBV27 with TRBJ1-5, with D uncertain. The CDR3 spells CASSQLRLTRQQHF. CDR3 in DNA: TGTGCCAGCAGTCAACTCAGGCTGACCCGCCAACAGCATTTT.